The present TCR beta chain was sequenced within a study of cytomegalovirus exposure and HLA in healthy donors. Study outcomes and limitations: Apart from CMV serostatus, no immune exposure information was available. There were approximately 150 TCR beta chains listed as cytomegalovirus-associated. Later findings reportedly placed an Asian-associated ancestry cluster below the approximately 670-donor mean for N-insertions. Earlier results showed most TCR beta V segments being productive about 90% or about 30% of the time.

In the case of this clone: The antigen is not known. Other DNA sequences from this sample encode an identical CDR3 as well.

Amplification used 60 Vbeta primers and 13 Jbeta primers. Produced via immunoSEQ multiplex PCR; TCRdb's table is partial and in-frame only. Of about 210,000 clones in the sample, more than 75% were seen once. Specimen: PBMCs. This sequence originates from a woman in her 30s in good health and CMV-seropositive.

CDR3 nucleotides: TGTGCCAGCAGTGGACAGGGCGTTTATAATTCACCCCTCCACTTT. This codes for CASSGQGVYNSPLHF. The J gene is TRBJ1-6, the V gene TRBV2; 7 nucleotides match TRBD1. The CDR3 runs to 15 residues. The germline V gene encodes CDR1 SNHLY and CDR2 FYNNEI. The J segment lost 4 bases and the V segment lost 4 bases, leaving 4 bases of the junction unmatched.